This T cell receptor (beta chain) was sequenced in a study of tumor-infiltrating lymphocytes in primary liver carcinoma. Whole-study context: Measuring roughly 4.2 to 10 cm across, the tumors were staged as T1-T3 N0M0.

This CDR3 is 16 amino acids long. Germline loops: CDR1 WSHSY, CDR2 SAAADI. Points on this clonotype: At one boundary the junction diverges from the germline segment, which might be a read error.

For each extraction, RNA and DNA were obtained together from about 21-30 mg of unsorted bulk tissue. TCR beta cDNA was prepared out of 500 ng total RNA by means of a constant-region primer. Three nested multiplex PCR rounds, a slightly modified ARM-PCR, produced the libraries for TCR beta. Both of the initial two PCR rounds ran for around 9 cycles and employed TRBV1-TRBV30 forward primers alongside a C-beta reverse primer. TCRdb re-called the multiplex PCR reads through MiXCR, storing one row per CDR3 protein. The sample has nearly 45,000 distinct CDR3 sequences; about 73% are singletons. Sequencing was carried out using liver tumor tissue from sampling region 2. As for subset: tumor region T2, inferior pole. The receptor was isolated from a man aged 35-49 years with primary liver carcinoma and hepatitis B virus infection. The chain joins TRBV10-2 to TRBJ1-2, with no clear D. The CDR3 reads CTSSEPGGCPNYGYTF. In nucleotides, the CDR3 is TGCACCAGCAGTGAGCCCGGCGGATGTCCTAACTATGGCTACACCTTC.